The table lists the clone carrying this T cell receptor beta chain with a few counts. Its specificity is not known. The data belong to a study of identical twins. Study-level findings and limits: Twins shared out-of-frame alpha sequences with excess low generation probability.

Template switching supplied a universal primer site; unique molecular identifiers were carried on the cDNA. TCRdb re-called the 5' RACE reads through MiXCR, storing one row per CDR3 protein. The sample carries 420,000 or so distinct CDR3 sequences, around 20% recorded once. The CDR3 has 15 amino acids. Germline V gene data show CDR1 as ENHRY and CDR2 as SYGVKD. With 3 bases clipped from V and 4 bases from J, the junction kept 6 bases outside the gene matches. This chain uses TRBV10-3 with TRBJ2-7; the match to TRBD1 covers 10 bases. Specimen: naive T cells sorted from blood. The sequence was collected from a man aged 45-65 years in good health. The CDR3 loop reads CAISDLGQGTYEQYF. The CDR3 DNA sequence: TGTGCCATCAGTGATCTGGGACAGGGGACGTACGAGCAGTACTTC.